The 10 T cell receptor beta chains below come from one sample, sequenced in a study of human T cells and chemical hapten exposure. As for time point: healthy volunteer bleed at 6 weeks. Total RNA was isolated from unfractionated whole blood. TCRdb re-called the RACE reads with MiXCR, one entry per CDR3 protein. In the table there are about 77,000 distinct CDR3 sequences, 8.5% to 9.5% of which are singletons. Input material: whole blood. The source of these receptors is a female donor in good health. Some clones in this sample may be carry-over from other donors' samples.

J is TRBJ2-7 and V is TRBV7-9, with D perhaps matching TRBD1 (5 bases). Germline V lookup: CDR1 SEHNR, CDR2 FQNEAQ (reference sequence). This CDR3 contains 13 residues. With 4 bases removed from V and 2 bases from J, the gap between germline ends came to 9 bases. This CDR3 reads CASSSGITYEQYF. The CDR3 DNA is TGTGCCAGCAGCTCAGGGATTACCTACGAGCAGTACTTC. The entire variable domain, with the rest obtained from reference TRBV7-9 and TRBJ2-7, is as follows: DTGVSQNPRHKITKRGQNVTFRCDPISEHNRLYWYRQTLGQGPEFLTYFQNEAQLEKSRLLSDRFSAERPKGSFSTLEIQRTEQGDSAMYLCASSSGITYEQYFGPGTRLTVT.

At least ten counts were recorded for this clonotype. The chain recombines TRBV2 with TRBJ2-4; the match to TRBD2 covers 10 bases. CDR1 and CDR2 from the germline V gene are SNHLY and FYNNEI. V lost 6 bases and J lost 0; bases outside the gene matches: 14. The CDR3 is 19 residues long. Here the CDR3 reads CASRLRLAGDLLAKNIQYF. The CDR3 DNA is TGTGCCAGCAGGCTCCGGCTAGCGGGGGACCTCCTAGCCAAAAACATTCAGTACTTC.

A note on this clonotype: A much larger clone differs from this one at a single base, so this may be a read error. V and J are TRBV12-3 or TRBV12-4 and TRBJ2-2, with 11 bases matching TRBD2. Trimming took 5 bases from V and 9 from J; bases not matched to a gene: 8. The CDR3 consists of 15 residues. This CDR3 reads CASSVSGGVTRELFF. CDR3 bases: TGTGCCAGCAGTGTTAGCGGGGGGGTTACCCGGGAGCTGTTTTTT.

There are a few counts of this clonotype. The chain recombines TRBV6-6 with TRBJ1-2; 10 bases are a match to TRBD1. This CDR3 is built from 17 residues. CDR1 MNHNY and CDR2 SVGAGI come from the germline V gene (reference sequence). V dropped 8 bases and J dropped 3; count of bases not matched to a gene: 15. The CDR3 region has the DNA TGTGCCAGCTCTAGGGCGGGACAGGGGAGCGGCGACTATGGCTACACCTTC. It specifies CASSRAGQGSGDYGYTF.

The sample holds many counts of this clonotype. The CDR3 DNA follows: TGTGCCAGCAGCCCCGGGCAGGGGGCGTTTCCCCTCCACTTT. This codes for CASSPGQGAFPLHF. The V and J genes are TRBV3-1 and TRBJ1-6, with 8 bases matching TRBD1. CDR3 size: 14 residues. V trimming: 4 bases; J trimming: 13 bases; junction bases outside the gene matches: 9. Germline values: CDR1 LGHDT, CDR2 YNNKEL (reference sequence).

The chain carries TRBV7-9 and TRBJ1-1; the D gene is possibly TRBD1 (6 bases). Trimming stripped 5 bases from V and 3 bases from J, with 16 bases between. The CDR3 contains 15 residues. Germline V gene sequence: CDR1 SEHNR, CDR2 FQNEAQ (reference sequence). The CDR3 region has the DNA TGTGCCAGCAGCACCGGCAGGGGACCGGACACTGAAGCTTTCTTT. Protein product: CASSTGRGPDTEAFF.

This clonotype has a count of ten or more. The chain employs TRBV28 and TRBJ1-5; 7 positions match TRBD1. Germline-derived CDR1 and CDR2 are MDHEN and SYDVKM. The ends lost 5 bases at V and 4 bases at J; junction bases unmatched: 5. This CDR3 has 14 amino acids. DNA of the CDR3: TGTGCCAGCAGTAACGACAGGGCTAATCAGCCCCAGCATTTT. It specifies CASSNDRANQPQHF.

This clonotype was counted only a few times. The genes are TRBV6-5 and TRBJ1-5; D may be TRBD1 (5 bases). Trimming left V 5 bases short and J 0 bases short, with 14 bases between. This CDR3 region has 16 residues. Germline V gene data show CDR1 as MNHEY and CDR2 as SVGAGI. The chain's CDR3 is CASSRGDFYSNQPQHF. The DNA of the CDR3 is TGTGCCAGCAGTCGCGGGGACTTCTATAGCAATCAGCCCCAGCATTTT.

CDR3 in amino acids: CASTKTDTDTQYF. CDR3 DNA sequence: TGTGCCAGCACGAAGACGGATACAGATACGCAGTATTTT. V and J are TRBV4-2 and TRBJ2-3; no definite D call. V was trimmed by 7 bases and J by 3 bases, leaving 11 bases between them. CDR3 length: 13 residues. Germline V gene sequence: CDR1 LGHNA, CDR2 YNFKEQ.

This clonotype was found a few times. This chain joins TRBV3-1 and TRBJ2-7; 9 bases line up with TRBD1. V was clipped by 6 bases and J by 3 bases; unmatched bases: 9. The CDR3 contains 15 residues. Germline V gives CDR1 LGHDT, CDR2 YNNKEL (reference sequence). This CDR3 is CASRRSGTGSYEQYF. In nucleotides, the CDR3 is TGTGCCAGCAGAAGATCCGGGACAGGGAGCTACGAGCAGTACTTC.